The clone carrying this TCR beta chain was detected a few times. In the study's own analysis: Across clinicopathological groups, CDR3 differences served as the basis for building a distant-metastasis classifier for papillary thyroid cancer. TCRdb reprocessed the PCR reads via MiXCR. The V and J calls and clone size are TCRdb's, not the authors'. The sample consists of about 52,000 clones, 17% of them appearing once. The data derive from a study of metastatic and nonmetastatic thyroid tumors. Patients had received no treatment of any kind before thyroid surgery. Germline V CDR1 and CDR2: MNHEY, SMNVEV (reference sequence). The CDR3 has 15 residues. J was trimmed by 0 bases and V by 6 bases; bases with no gene match: 8.

This chain uses TRBV27 with TRBJ2-7; TRBD1 agrees at 7 bases. The source of this sequence is a female donor with papillary thyroid cancer or a benign thyroid nodule (not recorded which). Some clones in this sample may be carry-over from other donors' samples. Material for sequencing was blood. CDR3 sequence (DNA): TGTGCCAGCAGAGTGACAGGGCCGAGCTCCTACGAGCAGTACTTC. This codes for CASRVTGPSSYEQYF.